This TCR beta chain was documented in a study of OX40 agonist ivuxolimab in advanced cancers. Germline CDR1 SGHTA, CDR2 FQGTGA. V dropped 1 base and J dropped 2; count of bases not matched to a gene: 11. The CDR3 runs 19 residues. Assay used: immunoSEQ multiplex PCR; TCRdb lists only in-frame clones, some missing. The sample has 25,000 to 30,000 clones, roughly 80% seen once. The chain has TRBV7-3 and TRBJ2-3; 11 bases line up with TRBD2. The sequenced sample was CD4+ or CD8+ T cells sorted from blood, obtained in a trial of the OX40 agonist ivuxolimab. The TCR originated in an adult with an advanced solid tumor such as melanoma, head and neck, liver or kidney cancer. The CDR3 sequence: CASSLNGRWTSGFTDTQYF. In nucleotides, the CDR3 is TGTGCCAGCAGCTTAAATGGCCGTTGGACTAGCGGGTTCACAGATACGCAGTATTTT. Full variable domain (missing parts from reference TRBV7-3 and TRBJ2-3): GAGVSQTPSNKVTEKGKYVELRCDPISGHTALYWYRQSLGQGPEFLIYFQGTGAADDSGLPNDRFFAVRPEGSVSTLKIQRTERGDSAVYLCASSLNGRWTSGFTDTQYFGPGTRLTVL.